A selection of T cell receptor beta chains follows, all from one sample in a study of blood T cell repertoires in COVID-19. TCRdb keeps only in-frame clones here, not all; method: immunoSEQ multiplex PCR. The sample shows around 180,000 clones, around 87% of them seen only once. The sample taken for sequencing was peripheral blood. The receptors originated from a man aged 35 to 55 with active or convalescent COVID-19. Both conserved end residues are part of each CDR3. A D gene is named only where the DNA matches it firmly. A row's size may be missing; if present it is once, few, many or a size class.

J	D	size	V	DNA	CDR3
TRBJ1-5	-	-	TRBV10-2	TGCGCCAGCAGTGATAAACAGATTAGCAATCAGCCCCAGCATTTT	CASSDKQISNQPQHF
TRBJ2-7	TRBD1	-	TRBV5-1	TGCGCCAGCAGCAAGGGACAGGGAAGGGTACACGAGCAGTACTTC	CASSKGQGRVHEQYF
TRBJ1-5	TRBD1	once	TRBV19	TGTGCCAGTAGTATTGGGACAGGTAATCAGCCCCAGCATTTT	CASSIGTGNQPQHF
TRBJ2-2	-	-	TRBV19	TGTGCCAGTAGTAGTATGGGGCCTGTGAACACCGGGGAGCTGTTTTTT	CASSSMGPVNTGELFF
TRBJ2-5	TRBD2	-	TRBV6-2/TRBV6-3	TGTGCCAGCAGTTATTTACCTAGCGGGGAAGAGACCCAGTACTTC	CASSYLPSGEETQYF
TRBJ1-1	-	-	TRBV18	TGTGCCAGCTCACCTCCCAGGGGCCAGACTGAAGCTTTCTTT	CASSPPRGQTEAFF
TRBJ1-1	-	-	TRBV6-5	TGTGCCAGCTGCAGCGTCGGCACTGAAGCTTTCTTT	CASCSVGTEAFF
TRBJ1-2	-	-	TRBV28	TGTGCCAGCAAACAGACAGACCCCTATGGCTACACCTTC	CASKQTDPYGYTF
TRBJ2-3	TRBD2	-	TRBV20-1	TGCAGTGCTAGTGGCCTAGCGGGGGCCTTTACTAGCACAGATACGCAGTATTTT	CSASGLAGAFTSTDTQYF
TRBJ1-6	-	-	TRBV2	TGTGCCAGCATCCTTCTGGTAGATACTAATTCACCCCTCCACTTT	CASILLVDTNSPLHF
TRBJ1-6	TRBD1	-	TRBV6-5	TGTGCCAGCAGTTTCGGGACAGGGACCTATAATTCACCCCTCCACTTT	CASSFGTGTYNSPLHF
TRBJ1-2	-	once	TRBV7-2	TGTGCCAGCAGCATCTCAGGGACTCCGGCGGGATATGGCTACACCTTC	CASSISGTPAGYGYTF
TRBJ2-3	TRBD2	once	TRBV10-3	TGTGCCATCAGGGGGATTAGCGGGGGCACAGATACGCAGTATTTT	CAIRGISGGTDTQYF
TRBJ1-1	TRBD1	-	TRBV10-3	TGTGCCATCAGTGGTGGTGCAGGGGGGTTGAACACTGAAGCTTTCTTT	CAISGGAGGLNTEAFF
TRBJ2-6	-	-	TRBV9	TGTGCCAGCAGCGTAGCCCAGGGCTCTGGGGCCAACGTCCTGACTTTC	CASSVAQGSGANVLTF
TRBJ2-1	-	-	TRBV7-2	TGTGCCAGCAGCTTAGGGGGCCCCTACAATGAGCAGTTCTTC	CASSLGGPYNEQFF
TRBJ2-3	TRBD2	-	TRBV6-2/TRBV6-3	TGTGCCAGCAGCCCGAGCGGGGGGGCGGGTTGGACAGATACGCAGTATTTT	CASSPSGGAGWTDTQYF
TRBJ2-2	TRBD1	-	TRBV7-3	TGTGCCAGCAGTCTCCCCACAGGGGGCTACTCCGGGGAGCTGTTTTTT	CASSLPTGGYSGELFF
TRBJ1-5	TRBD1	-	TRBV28	TGTGCCAGCATCACGTCGGGACAGGGGCAGAGCAATCAGCCCCAGCATTTT	CASITSGQGQSNQPQHF
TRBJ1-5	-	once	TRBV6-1	TGTGCCAGCAGTGAACACGGGTATAGCAATCAGCCCCAGCATTTT	CASSEHGYSNQPQHF
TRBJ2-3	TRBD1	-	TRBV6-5	TGTGCCAGCAGTTTCCGGGACAGGGCCATTTCTACGCAGTATTTT	CASSFRDRAISTQYF
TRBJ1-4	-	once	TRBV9	TGTGCCAGCAGCCCTCGACAGGTGCCTCGGGAAAAACTGTTTTTT	CASSPRQVPREKLFF
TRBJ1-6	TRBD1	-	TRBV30	TGTGCCTGGAGACAGGGGGTAGATTCACCCCTCCACTTT	CAWRQGVDSPLHF
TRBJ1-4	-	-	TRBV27	TGTGCCAGCAGTTTCGGGGGGGAAGCAGAAAAACTGTTTTTT	CASSFGGEAEKLFF
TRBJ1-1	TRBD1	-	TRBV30	TGTGCCTGGAGTAAAGTTTACCTGGACAGGGAACTGAACACTGAAGCTTTCTTT	CAWSKVYLDRELNTEAFF
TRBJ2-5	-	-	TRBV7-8	TGTGCCAGCAGCTCCCGGGTCGCGGGGGAGACCCAGTACTTC	CASSSRVAGETQYF
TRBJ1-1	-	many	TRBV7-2	TGTGCCAGCAGCTTGAAGGGTCAGGGCACTGAAGCTTTCTTT	CASSLKGQGTEAFF
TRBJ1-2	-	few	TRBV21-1	TGTGCCAGGGTCTCAGGGCTCTATGGCTACACCTTC	CARVSGLYGYTF
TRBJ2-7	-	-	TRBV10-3	TGTGCCATCAGGGAAGAACAGGGTTCCTACGAGCAGTACTTC	CAIREEQGSYEQYF
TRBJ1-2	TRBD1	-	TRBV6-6	TGTGCCAGCAGTTACGGACAGGGAGGGTTCTATGGCTACACCTTC	CASSYGQGGFYGYTF
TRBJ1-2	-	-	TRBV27	TGTGCCAGCAGTTTAAGGGGCCAGATTGGCCGGGGGATCTATGGCTACACCTTC	CASSLRGQIGRGIYGYTF
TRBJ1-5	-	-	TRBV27	TGTGCCAGCAGCCTTACAGGGAGAGCCACTCAGCCCCAGCATTTT	CASSLTGRATQPQHF
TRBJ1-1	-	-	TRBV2	TGTGCCAGCAGTGAAAACGGATTAGCGGCTTTCTTT	CASSENGLAAFF
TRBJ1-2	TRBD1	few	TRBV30	TGTGCCTGGTTTTTGGGGACAGGGACCGGTGGCTACACCTTC	CAWFLGTGTGGYTF
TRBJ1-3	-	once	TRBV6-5	TGTGCCAGCAGTTCGACACACTCTGGAAACACCATATATTTT	CASSSTHSGNTIYF
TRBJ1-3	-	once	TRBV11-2	TGTGCCAGCAGGCCTCAACAGGCAGAGCATGGAAACACCATATATTTT	CASRPQQAEHGNTIYF
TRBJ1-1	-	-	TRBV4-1	TGCGCCAGCAGCCAACTTCTGAGGGACACTGAAGCTTTCTTT	CASSQLLRDTEAFF
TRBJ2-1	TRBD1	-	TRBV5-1	TGCGCCAGCAGCTTACAGGGGGATGAGCAGTTCTTC	CASSLQGDEQFF
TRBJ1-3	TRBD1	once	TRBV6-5	TGTGCCAGCAGCCAGACAGGGTCTGGAAACACCATATATTTT	CASSQTGSGNTIYF
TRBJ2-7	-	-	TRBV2	TGTGCCAGCCTCAGCGGGCCGGGGGACGAGCAGTACTTC	CASLSGPGDEQYF
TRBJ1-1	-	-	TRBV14	TGTGCCAGCAGCCAAGGGACAGCGAACACTGAAGCTTTCTTT	CASSQGTANTEAFF
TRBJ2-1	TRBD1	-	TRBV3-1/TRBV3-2	TGTGCCAGCAGCCCCGTTCTCCTAGGGACAGGGGACGGGAACAATGAGCAGTTCTTC	CASSPVLLGTGDGNNEQFF
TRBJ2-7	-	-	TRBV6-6	TGTGCCAGCAGTTCGGCCCAGGGCCCATCCGAGCAGTACTTC	CASSSAQGPSEQYF
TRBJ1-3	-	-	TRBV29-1	TGCAGCGTCGACGGGTCGAGAAACACCATATATTTT	CSVDGSRNTIYF
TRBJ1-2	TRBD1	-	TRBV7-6	TGTGCCAGCAGCTTAGGACAGGGGGCCACCTATGGCTACACCTTC	CASSLGQGATYGYTF
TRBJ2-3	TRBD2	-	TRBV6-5	TGTGCCAGCAGGAATCGGGGGGGAAGCACAGATACGCAGTATTTT	CASRNRGGSTDTQYF
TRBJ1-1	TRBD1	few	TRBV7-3	TGTGCCAGCAGCCTGCAGGGACAGGGAGTCACTGAAGCTTTCTTT	CASSLQGQGVTEAFF
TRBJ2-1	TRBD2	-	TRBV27	TGTGCCAGCAGTTTAGCGAGCGGGGGGCTCAGCTCCTACAATGAGCAGTTCTTC	CASSLASGGLSSYNEQFF
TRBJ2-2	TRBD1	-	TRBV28	TGTGCCATCTCAAGATGGGGGACAGACAACACCGGGGAGCTGTTTTTT	CAISRWGTDNTGELFF
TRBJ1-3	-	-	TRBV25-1	TGTGCCAGCAGTGAGCATACAGGGAACCCTGGAAACACCATATATTTT	CASSEHTGNPGNTIYF
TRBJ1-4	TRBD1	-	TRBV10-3	TGTGCCATCAGCCGGACAGGGGGCAATGAAAAACTGTTTTTT	CAISRTGGNEKLFF
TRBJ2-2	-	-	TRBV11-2	TGTGCCAGCAGCTTTCCGGAACTCGGGGCCGGGGAGCTGTTTTTT	CASSFPELGAGELFF
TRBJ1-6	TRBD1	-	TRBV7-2	TGTGCCAGCAGCTTAGAAGGGGGCGGTTCACCCCTCCACTTT	CASSLEGGGSPLHF
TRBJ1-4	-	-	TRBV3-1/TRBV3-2	TGTGCCAGCCGGTTCTCCGCAACTAATGAAAAACTGTTTTTT	CASRFSATNEKLFF
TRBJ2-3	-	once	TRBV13	TGTGCCAGCAGCTTAGTCGGGGGGCCCACAGATACGCAGTATTTT	CASSLVGGPTDTQYF
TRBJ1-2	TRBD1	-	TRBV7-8	TGTGCCAGCAGCCGGGACAGAAACTATGGCTACACCTTC	CASSRDRNYGYTF